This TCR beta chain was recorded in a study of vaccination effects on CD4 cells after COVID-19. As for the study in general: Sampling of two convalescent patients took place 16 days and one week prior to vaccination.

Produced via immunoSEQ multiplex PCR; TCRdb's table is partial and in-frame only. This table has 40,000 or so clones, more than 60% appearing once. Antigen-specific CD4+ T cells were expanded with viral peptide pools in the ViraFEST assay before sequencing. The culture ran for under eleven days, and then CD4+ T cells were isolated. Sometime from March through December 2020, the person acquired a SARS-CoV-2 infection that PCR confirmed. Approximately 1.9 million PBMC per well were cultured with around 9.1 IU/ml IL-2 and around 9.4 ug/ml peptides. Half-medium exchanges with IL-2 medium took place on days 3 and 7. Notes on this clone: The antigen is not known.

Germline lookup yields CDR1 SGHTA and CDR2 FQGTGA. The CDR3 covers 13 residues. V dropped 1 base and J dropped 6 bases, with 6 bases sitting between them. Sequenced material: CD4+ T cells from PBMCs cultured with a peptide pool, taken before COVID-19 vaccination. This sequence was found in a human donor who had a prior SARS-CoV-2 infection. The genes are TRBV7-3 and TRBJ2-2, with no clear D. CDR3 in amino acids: CASSLIGSGELFF. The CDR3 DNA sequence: TGTGCCAGCAGCTTAATTGGGTCCGGGGAGCTGTTTTTT.